Listed below are T cell receptor beta chains from one sample, sequenced in a study of beta chain features in type 1 diabetes. Clones were sequenced by immunoSEQ multiplex PCR, and TCRdb holds only the in-frame ones, with some missing. Of 810,000 or so clones in the sample, around a sixth were seen once. The specimen was naive CD4+ T cells from blood. The receptors shown here come from a woman younger than 30 in good health. Each CDR3 is given without its conserved first and last residue. Each record gives: V gene, J gene, CDR3 protein.

>TRBV4-3|TRBJ2-3
ASSPSGGAVFTDTQY
>TRBV7-2|TRBJ2-2
ASSRKGQPNTGELF
>TRBV27|TRBJ2-5
ASSFSGQETQY
>TRBV11-2|TRBJ2-2
ASSLVGTRGTGELF
>TRBV7-2|TRBJ2-1
ASSLIPPSSYNEQF
>TRBV7-2|TRBJ2-3
ASSSRETGTDTQY
>TRBV5-1|TRBJ2-7
ASSRDGYEQY
>TRBV14|TRBJ2-6
ASRNSGANVLT
>TRBV19|TRBJ2-5
ASKSRSRETQY
>TRBV4-3|TRBJ2-5
ASSRDRGETQY
>TRBV25-1|TRBJ2-1
ASSGSYNGIYQF
>TRBV29-1|TRBJ2-3
SVEDSGSRWTATATGGPDTQY
>TRBV29-1|TRBJ1-2
SVQGTYGYT
>TRBV4-2|TRBJ1-2
ASSHLVPNYGYT
>TRBV23-1|TRBJ2-2
ASSQSIDGVAGGTGELF
>TRBV29-1|TRBJ1-1
SVENRRRTEAF
>TRBV5-4|TRBJ2-7
ASSVPGLAGEQY
>TRBV9|TRBJ1-1
ASTFGRESGEAF
>TRBV4-1|TRBJ1-5
ASSQWFVWTNQPQH
>TRBV4-3|TRBJ1-1
ASSQEDRIGTEAF
>TRBV6-5|TRBJ2-3
ASRTGGRGTDTQY
>TRBV28|TRBJ2-5
ASKGANQETQY
>TRBV6-5|TRBJ2-5
ASRTGGAGQETQY
>TRBV5-1|TRBJ2-3
ASSFRRDSQMDTQY
>TRBV9|TRBJ1-1
ASSVLQGTEAF
>TRBV11-2|TRBJ2-7
ASSPPWGLTGGYEQY
>TRBV28|TRBJ2-7
ASSLRGRAPYEQY
>TRBV5-4|TRBJ2-7
ASSRANYEQY
>TRBV2|TRBJ1-2
ASSSIRDRNYGYT
>TRBV5-4|TRBJ2-7
ASSLSLVHEQY
>TRBV7-2|TRBJ2-7
ASSLGQGVTYEQY
>TRBV7-2|TRBJ2-1
ASSSGTSGTNEQF
>TRBV29-1|TRBJ1-2
SVSNGYT
>TRBV29-1|TRBJ1-3
SVANWGSGNTIY
>TRBV28|TRBJ1-5
ASRFKREDQPQH
>TRBV7-2|TRBJ2-7
ASSFEGPIGEQY
>TRBV19|TRBJ2-4
ASSIPRPPGNIQY
>TRBV4-2|TRBJ1-2
ASSLGLYGYT
>TRBV14|TRBJ1-4
ASSQELRDEGGELF
>TRBV21-1|TRBJ2-1
ASSKVPGSNEQF
>TRBV14|TRBJ2-1
ASSSGLAGEQF
>TRBV7-8|TRBJ2-2
ASSLVLGLAGPANTGELF
>TRBV9|TRBJ2-1
ASSVDGAGRVTRNEQF
>TRBV5-1|TRBJ2-3
ASSPTSGAGHADTQY
>TRBV28|TRBJ1-2
ASSSGQLEPNYGYT
>TRBV4-1|TRBJ2-3
ASSQPGQGGDTQY
>TRBV2|TRBJ2-5
ASSPREQETQY
>TRBV29-1|TRBJ2-3
SVVGGRAPRDTQY
>TRBV18|TRBJ2-1
ASSPRETFPYNEQF
>TRBV11-2|TRBJ2-2
ASVPPGGPGELF
>TRBV28|TRBJ1-5
ASSSGQSNQPQH